This T cell receptor (beta chain) was documented in a study of T cell responses to AZD1222 COVID-19 vaccine. Clones were sequenced by immunoSEQ multiplex PCR, and TCRdb holds only the in-frame ones, with some missing. The sample holds around 110,000 clones, approximately 85% seen once. CDR3 length equals 16 residues. V shed 0 bases and J shed 0 bases, with 10 bases lying between them. CDR1 SGDLS and CDR2 YYNGEE come from the germline V gene. General study points: Close to half of all spike-specific TCRs reportedly target regions of the variants that are unmutated. Clonal diversity was possibly underestimated; the donors were predominantly white British and more often female. Researchers took repertoire samples only after the peak T cell response had come.

As for this clone: Its cognate antigen is unknown.

The source is an adult in good health. Specimen: peripheral blood, collected on day 0 of MenACWY control vaccination. The chain uses TRBV9 and TRBJ2-1; the D is unclear. CDR3 loop: CASSVGLSSSYNEQFF. CDR3 DNA: TGTGCCAGCAGCGTAGGACTTTCCAGCTCCTACAATGAGCAGTTCTTC.